This paragraph covers one T cell receptor beta chain sequence. Its antigen is as yet unknown. Previously described methods and listed TCR primers produced bulk TCR libraries. Using its own MiXCR run on the PCR reads, TCRdb lists one record per CDR3 protein. This table holds 490,000 or so distinct CDR3 sequences, 20% to 25% found once. The sample belongs to a study of molecular identifiers for immune sequencing clone quantification. Study results and limitations: It was shown that clones above 20 RNA copies held over 97% of effector molecules, but under 1% in naive cells. With a barcode shared among identical TCR molecules, highly expanded clone sizes could be underestimated.

There are 15 residues in the CDR3. The germline V and J ends were trimmed by 8 bases and 2 bases, with 18 bases remaining between them. The sequenced material came from naive CD8+ T cells from blood, with Jurkat cell RNA spiked in. Documented subset: FACS-sorted CD8+CD4-CCR7+CD45RA+ naive T cells. The chain couples TRBV5-3 to TRBJ2-3; D remains ambiguous. TRBV5-3 is marked as an open reading frame, function uncertain. This clonotype was sampled from a human donor in good health. Some libraries in this study had Jurkat cell RNA spiked in. The CDR3 DNA reads as TGTGCCAGCATGGGATCCAGTGGCCCCACAGATACGCAGTATTTT. Translating gives CASMGSSGPTDTQYF.